This T cell receptor beta chain appears in the sequencing data of a study of cytomegalovirus exposure and HLA in healthy donors. This clone was picked up one time. There are 12 residues in the CDR3. Between the trimmed V and J ends, which lost 7 bases and 4 bases, there was a span of 10 bases. From germline, CDR1 is MNHEY and CDR2 SMNVEV (reference sequence). 13 Jbeta primers and 60 Vbeta primers were used for the PCR. Clones were sequenced by immunoSEQ multiplex PCR, and TCRdb holds only the in-frame ones, with some missing. The sample has about 75,000 clones, roughly 84% seen once. V gene TRBV27 combines with J gene TRBJ2-5, with D possibly matching TRBD1 (5 bases). Sequencing was carried out using PBMCs. The sequence was collected from a man aged 70-80 years in good health and CMV-seropositive. The CDR3 nucleotides read TGTGCCAGCAAAAGTCAGGGAGAGACCCAGTACTTC. Protein product: CASKSQGETQYF.